One sample yielded the 27 T cell receptor beta chains listed below, sequenced in a study of T cells in Graves' hyperthyroidism and ophthalmopathy (dated by TCRdb to about 2019). The library was produced with multiplex PCR. Sequencing used an Illumina HiSeq 2000. TCR beta CDR3 regions were amplified from RNA transcripts. For the first round of RT-PCR on the TCR CDR3, the HTBI primer set was used together with the Qiagen OneStep RT-PCR kit. Through fastp at Q25 and MiXCR, TCRdb rebuilt clones from the public reads, retaining in-frame beta chains. Rows merge per CDR3 protein into single entries with the most common DNA and genes. This sample is represented by 600,000 to 800,000 distinct CDR3 sequences; under 45% of them were singletons. The ten largest clones add up to around 29% of the sample. The source material was blood. The receptors derive from a woman between 35 and 50 years old with Graves' hyperthyroidism.

This clonotype was counted only a few times. This sequence joins TRBV12-3 or TRBV12-4 and TRBJ1-4; a weak D match, TRBD1 (6 bases). The V gene lost 7 bases and the J gene lost 3 bases, with 15 bases spanning the gap. The CDR3 runs 15 residues. In DNA form, the CDR3 reads TGTGCCAGCAAAGGGGGAGACGGAGCTAATGAAAAACTGTTTTTT. Its protein is CASKGGDGANEKLFF.

Notes on this clonotype: Given a much more abundant clone one base away, this may be a read error. The CDR3 loop reads CASSDVQTNTGALFF. In nucleotides, the CDR3 is TGTGCCAGCAGTGACGTACAGACCAACACCGGGGCGCTGTTTTTT. This rearrangement joins TRBV6-4 to TRBJ2-2, with D perhaps assigned TRBD1 or TRBD2 (5 bases each). The germline V gene has CDR1 MRHNA and CDR2 SNTAGT. This CDR3 is 15 amino acids long.

To note about this clonotype: A read error is possible here, since a much larger clone lies one base away. The chain employs TRBV29-1 and TRBJ1-1, with 7 bases matching TRBD1. V lost 7 bases to trimming and J lost 10 bases; unmatched junction nucleotides: 15. Germline V gives CDR1 SQVTM, CDR2 ANQGSEA. This CDR3 has 13 amino acids. CDR3 in amino acids: CSAWRTGPLGAFF. The CDR3 bases are TGCAGCGCTTGGCGGACAGGACCCCTGGGAGCTTTCTTT.

The chain carries TRBV7-9 and TRBJ1-3; TRBD1 matches 7 bases. The CDR3 length is 14 residues. The V segment lost 4 bases and the J segment 4 bases; nucleotides outside the gene matches: 4. The germline V gene encodes CDR1 SEHNR and CDR2 FQNEAQ (reference sequence). CDR3 nucleotide sequence: TGTGCCAGCAGCTCCGGACAGGCGGGAAACACCATATATTTT. It specifies CASSSGQAGNTIYF.

This clonotype came up once. This chain uses TRBV20-1 with TRBJ2-5; 7 bases line up with TRBD2. Germline CDR1 DFQATT, CDR2 SNEGSKA (reference sequence). The V and J ends lost 4 bases and 4 bases, in that order; junction bases with no gene match: 9. CDR3 length equals 14 residues. The chain's CDR3 is CSANPGGGGETQYF. Written as DNA, the CDR3 is TGCAGTGCTAATCCGGGGGGTGGTGGAGAGACCCAGTACTTC.

This clonotype was seen at least ten times. The chain combines TRBV19 with TRBJ2-7; the match to TRBD2 covers 10 bases. Germline CDR1 and CDR2: LNHDA and SQIVND (reference sequence). The CDR3 consists of 16 residues. Germline trimming cut 10 bases from V and 3 bases from J; bases unmatched to any gene: 15. CDR3 nucleotide sequence: TGTGCCACAAAGGCTAGCGGGAGCTCGGTCAGCTACGAGCAGTACTTC. It is translated as CATKASGSSVSYEQYF.

V usage is TRBV7-2 and J usage is TRBJ2-5, with 10 bases identical to TRBD2. The germline gives CDR1 SGHTA, CDR2 FQGNSA. The CDR3 consists of 15 residues. With V trimmed by 5 bases and J by 3 bases, 6 bases remained unmatched. Here the CDR3 reads CASSPCLAGEETQYF. The CDR3 bases are TGTGCCAGCAGCCCTTGCCTAGCGGGGGAAGAGACCCAGTACTTC.

In this sample, this clonotype turned up many times. The rearrangement uses TRBV7-9 and TRBJ1-1; a possible D gene is TRBD1 (6 bases). V was cut by 5 bases and J by 3 bases, with 16 bases left in between. Germline values: CDR1 SEHNR, CDR2 FQNEAQ (reference sequence). The CDR3 covers 15 residues. CDR3 bases: TGTGCCAGCAGCCTCGGGGGGGCCGGGGACACTGAAGCTTTCTTT. Its translation: CASSLGGAGDTEAFF.

This clonotype was seen at least ten times. Written as DNA, the CDR3 is TGTGCCAGCGACAGGGGAGCTGAAGCTTTCTTT. Its translation is CASDRGAEAFF. The chain couples TRBV5-6 to TRBJ1-1, with 8 bases lining up with TRBD1. CDR3 size: 11 residues. The germline V gene encodes CDR1 SGHDT and CDR2 YYEEEE. Trimming took 7 bases from V and 6 from J; bases not matched to a gene: 2.

The rearrangement uses TRBV7-3 and TRBJ1-5; D remains ambiguous. The length of the CDR3 is 15 residues. CDR1 and CDR2 (germline): SGHTA, FQGTGA. V was trimmed by 2 bases and J by 7 bases, leaving 15 bases between them. The CDR3 loop is CASSLLSGSSQPQHF. The CDR3 DNA reads as TGTGCCAGCAGCTTACTCTCAGGCTCTTCGCAGCCCCAGCATTTT.

The rearrangement links TRBV5-1 to TRBJ2-7; 7 bases match TRBD2. Germline V lookup: CDR1 SGHRS, CDR2 YFSETQ. The junction had 13 bases not matched to a gene; V was cut back by 5 bases and J by 5 bases. The CDR3 spans 15 residues. CDR3 in amino acids: CASRTSPQPGDEQYF. The CDR3 bases are TGCGCCAGCAGGACTAGCCCACAACCCGGGGACGAGCAGTACTTC.

The chain couples TRBV7-2 to TRBJ1-5, with TRBD1 matching over 9 bases. CDR1 is SGHTA and CDR2 is FQGNSA in the germline V gene. The length of the CDR3 is 13 residues. V lost 4 bases to trimming and J lost 9 bases; unmatched junction nucleotides: 4. The CDR3: CASSSGQGRPQHF. CDR3 nucleotide sequence: TGTGCCAGCAGCTCAGGACAGGGGCGGCCCCAGCATTTT. Complete variable domain (other parts from reference TRBV7-2 and TRBJ1-5): GAGVSQSPSNKVTEKGKDVELRCDPISGHTALYWYRQSLGQGLEFLIYFQGNSAPDKSGLPSDRFSAERTGGSVSTLTIQRTQQEDSAVYLCASSSGQGRPQHFGDGTRLSIL.

This clonotype was detected a few times. In DNA form, the CDR3 reads TGTGCCACCAGTGAGCCAACCAGTAACTATGGCTACACCTTC. Its protein is CATSEPTSNYGYTF. This chain joins TRBV24-1 and TRBJ1-2; no definite D call. This CDR3 comprises 14 residues. With 4 bases removed from V and 1 base from J, the gap between germline ends came to 9 bases. CDR1 is KGHDR, CDR2 SFDVKD, per germline.

The sample holds a few counts of this clonotype. The junction departs from the called germline gene at one end, perhaps through a read error. The CDR3: CANSPPGGRDQPQHF. In DNA form, the CDR3 reads TGTGCCAACAGTCCCCCAGGGGGTCGGGATCAGCCCCAGCATTTT. The J gene is TRBJ1-5, the V gene TRBV10-3, with TRBD1 matching over 7 bases. The germline CDR1 and CDR2 sequences are ENHRY and SYGVKD. The CDR3 spans 15 residues.

The genes are TRBV7-8 and TRBJ1-2; no clear D gene. Looked up from germline, CDR1 is SGHVS and CDR2 is FQNEAQ. The CDR3 sequence is 13 residues long. V was clipped by 5 bases and J by 0 bases, with 7 bases between them. CDR3: CASSALANYGYTF. CDR3 DNA: TGTGCCAGCAGCGCATTGGCTAACTATGGCTACACCTTC.

This chain connects TRBV14 to TRBJ1-1; D perhaps matches TRBD1 (5 bases). The V end lost 8 bases, the J end lost 6 bases, and 22 bases lay between the germline ends. Looked up from germline, CDR1 is SGHDN and CDR2 is FVKESK. The CDR3 sequence is 15 residues long. This CDR3 is CASSPPGREFPEAFF. The CDR3 DNA sequence: TGTGCCAGCTCACCACCGGGCAGGGAGTTCCCTGAAGCTTTCTTT.

This clonotype was seen more than once but under ten times. This chain links TRBV3-1 with TRBJ2-2; no firm D call. V shed 0 bases and J shed 2 bases, with 10 bases lying between them. Looked up from germline, CDR1 is LGHDT and CDR2 is YNNKEL (reference sequence). There are 16 residues in the CDR3. CDR3 DNA sequence: TGTGCCAGCAGCCAAGAACTACACGAAAACACCGGGGAGCTGTTTTTT. Its protein is CASSQELHENTGELFF.

This clonotype was counted many times. The V call is TRBV7-2, the J call TRBJ2-7; 7 nucleotides align to TRBD2. Looked up from germline, CDR1 is SGHTA and CDR2 is FQGNSA. The V gene end was trimmed by 3 bases and the J gene end by 4 bases; junction bases not matched to a gene: 6. The CDR3 runs 14 residues. CDR3 in amino acids: CASSFGGDSYEQYF. The CDR3 DNA is TGTGCCAGCAGCTTTGGGGGGGATTCTTACGAGCAGTACTTC.

About this clonotype itself: This may arise from a read error, as a much more abundant clone is one base away. The chain employs TRBV29-1 and TRBJ2-7; D perhaps matches TRBD2 (7 bases). Germline V gives CDR1 SQVTM, CDR2 ANQGSEA. The V and J ends lost 1 base and 7 bases respectively, with 14 bases between them. This CDR3 region has 13 residues. DNA for the CDR3: TGCAGCGTTGAAGCCGCGGGGGCCGGGGAGCAGTACTTC. Residues: CSVEAAGAGEQYF.

CDR3 coding DNA: TGTGCCAGCAGTTCCTGGCAGGGGGTAGGACAGCCCCAGCATTTT. Encoded protein: CASSSWQGVGQPQHF. The rearrangement uses TRBV7-2 and TRBJ1-5, with 7 bases matching TRBD1. This CDR3 comprises 15 residues. Germline V gene sequence: CDR1 SGHTA, CDR2 FQGNSA. J lost 7 bases, V lost 6 bases, and 12 bases had no gene match.

The chain joins TRBV7-9 to TRBJ2-7; D is possibly TRBD2 (6 bases). The better agreement between TRBJ2-1 and the DNA end casts doubt on the J call. This CDR3 has 14 amino acids. CDR1 SEHNR and CDR2 FQNEAQ come from the germline V gene (reference sequence). The CDR3 loop reads CASSSAGTSNEQFF. Here the CDR3 DNA reads TGTGCCAGCAGCTCGGCCGGGACTTCGAATGAGCAGTTCTTC.

The V call is TRBV10-3, the J call TRBJ1-5, with 9 bases identical to TRBD1. The CDR3 totals 18 residues. The ends lost 2 bases at V and 6 bases at J; junction bases unmatched: 14. The germline CDR1 and CDR2 sequences are ENHRY and SYGVKD. This CDR3 is CAISEASPGTGIGQPQHF. The CDR3 region has the DNA TGTGCCATCAGTGAGGCCAGTCCCGGGACAGGGATAGGTCAGCCCCAGCATTTT.

The chain uses TRBV29-1 and TRBJ2-7; 9 bases map to TRBD1. CDR1 is SQVTM and CDR2 is ANQGSEA in the germline V gene. The V and J ends lost 8 bases and 2 bases, in that order; junction bases with no gene match: 4. The CDR3 extends over 12 amino acids. The CDR3 spells CSLTGGTYEQYF. The CDR3 nucleotides read TGCAGCCTAACAGGGGGCACCTACGAGCAGTACTTC.

In the case of this clonotype: Sequence at one end of the junction differs from germline and may be a read error. The chain combines TRBV10-3 with TRBJ2-6; possibly TRBD1 or TRBD2 for D (5 bases each). The CDR3 has 12 amino acids. Germline V gene sequence: CDR1 ENHRY, CDR2 SYGVKD. The CDR3 DNA sequence: TGTGCCATCAGTCAGGGCGTGTGGACTGAAGCTTTC. The encoded protein is CAISQGVWTEAF.

This sequence joins TRBV19 and TRBJ1-1, with D possibly TRBD1 on 6 matching bases. The CDR3 sequence is 14 residues long. CDR1 and CDR2 (germline): LNHDA, SQIVND (reference sequence). The germline V and J ends were trimmed by 6 bases and 1 base, with 12 bases remaining between them. CDR3 protein: CASRPRGRNTEAFF. DNA of the CDR3: TGTGCCAGTAGACCGAGGGGGAGGAACACTGAAGCTTTCTTT.

This clonotype has ten or more counts. The CDR3, as DNA: TGCAGTGCTAGCAGGGTAGGGTCGTCCTATAATTCACCCCTCCACTTT. It encodes CSASRVGSSYNSPLHF. The V and J genes are TRBV20-1 and TRBJ1-6, with D possibly matching TRBD1 (5 bases). The V gene's germline CDR1 is DFQATT and CDR2 SNEGSKA (reference sequence). The CDR3 contains 16 residues. Trimming pared 3 bases from V and 1 base from J, leaving 13 bases between.

The chain couples TRBV15 to TRBJ2-1, with TRBD2 matching 8 bases. Looked up from germline, CDR1 is LNHNV and CDR2 is YYDKDF (reference sequence). V lost 8 bases, J lost 6 bases, and 9 bases stayed unmatched. CDR3 size: 14 residues. The CDR3 DNA reads TGTGCCACCGGAAAGCAACTAGCGGCCAATGAGCAGTTCTTC. Protein product: CATGKQLAANEQFF.